This T cell receptor (beta chain) comes out of a study of regulatory T cells in long-lasting Graves disease (dated by TCRdb to about 2021). The study in broad terms: Antithyroid drugs had been taken for less than 3 months by newly diagnosed Graves' disease patients. Peripheral blood TCR sequencing and RNA sequencing compared persistent Graves' disease patients with newly diagnosed Graves' disease patients. The study took place in China and was registered as a clinical trial. A total of some 35 samples underwent TCR sequencing, from 13 patients with persistent Graves' disease and 20 or so patients with newly diagnosed Graves' disease.

Broad study findings and their caveats: More public clonotypes were shared among persistent patients (around 2,600) than among newly diagnosed patients (more than 900). Because the primary lesion, thyroid tissue, could not be accessed, the study looked at peripheral blood alone. Sequencing and analysis were limited to the TCR beta chain. Compared with newly diagnosed patients, patients with persistent Graves' disease had lower TCR Shannon entropy and fewer highly expanded clones, which suggests clonal expansion. As a limitation, the authors acknowledged that the small sample size may reduce accuracy.

This clonotype was seen at least ten times. What antigen it recognizes has not been identified. No clone much larger than this one lies a single base away; base qualities are absent. In light of the paper, this sample's time point label describes: newly diagnosed GD, antithyroid drugs for less than 3 months. For both TCR sequencing and RNA sequencing, RNA was extracted from PBMCs in TRIzol. The diagnosis of Graves' disease followed American Thyroid Association guidelines. Recruitment of patients was carried out at an endocrinology department in Xi'an, China. Each patient gave approximately 9.7 milliliters of peripheral blood, collected in an EDTA anticoagulant tube. Ficoll Paque Plus density gradient separation was used to isolate PBMCs, and no additional T cell sorting was done. An Agilent 2100 Bioanalyzer and agarose gel were used to check RNA quality, and a NanoDrop 2000 was used to measure RNA concentration.

The library was produced with multiplex PCR. TCRdb lists the instrument as Illumina HiSeq 4000. iRepertoire HTBI primers and Arm-PCR amplification of CDR3 regions were used to construct TCR beta libraries. Gel purification was performed on PCR products prior to sequencing. From the authors' description of their analysis: Across samples, around 58 TRBV and over 11 TRBJ segments were identified and used for gene usage analysis of CDR3 amino acid clonotypes. COPE and FqMerger were used to merge filtered high-quality paired reads into contigs. Contigs were aligned with BLAST to IMGT TRBV, TRBD and TRBJ reference genes, and CDR3 was defined per IMGT. Clonotypes above 0.1% frequency were classified as highly expanded clones. Shannon entropy served as the measure of repertoire diversity, while the Gini coefficient captured V-J evenness. Clonotypes shared by more than one individual were considered public. In-frame beta chains were kept once TCRdb had trimmed the public reads at Q25 with fastp and called clones with MiXCR. All rows with the same CDR3 protein become a single entry with the most common DNA and genes. The V and J calls were determined by TCRdb, not by the authors. The sample table records about 320,000 distinct CDR3 sequences; more than 15% of these occur just once. About 40% of the sample lies in the top ten.

Material: peripheral blood mononuclear cells (PBMCs), obtained at new diagnosis, from a patient treated with antithyroid drugs. This TCR derives from a female donor with Graves disease.

The CDR3 here reads CSVPDGNGYTF. The nucleotide sequence reads as follows: TGCAGCGTCCCTGACGGGAATGGCTACACCTTC. Here the chain combines TRBV29-1 and TRBJ1-2; no D segment can be confidently identified. The CDR3 goes from the cysteine to the phenylalanine over 11 residues. Only the CDR3 DNA is retained, 33 bases long and in frame from the first base. CDR1 and CDR2, per the germline V gene, are SQVTM and ANQGSEA. The trim is 6 bases for V and 6 bases for J, with a gap of 11 bases between the germline ends.